This passage covers 18 T cell receptor beta chains from one sample sequenced in a study of shared clonotypes between healthy human individuals (dated by TCRdb to 2019 to 2021). The method behind the library was the immunoSEQ multiplex PCR assay. TCRdb mirrors the immuneACCESS table, restricted to in-frame sequences. Some clones are absent from its copies; in checked studies, under half trace to an unresolved V gene, and the reason for the others is unknown. The sample contains more than 1.2 million clones, approximately 98.5% of them found a single time. The top ten constitute approximately 0.38% of the sample. What was sequenced was naive CD4+ T cells sorted from blood. The sample's cell subset or site label, decoded: CD45RA+ positively selected. The receptor set was obtained from a man younger than 45 in good health.

The chain joins TRBV11-2 to TRBJ2-5; no clear D. CDR1 and CDR2 (germline): SGHAT, FQNNGV. This CDR3 is 16 amino acids long. V lost 3 bases and J lost 2, with 16 bases in between. This CDR3 is CASSFNLAGFQETQYF. CDR3 nucleotides: TGTGCCAGCAGCTTTAACTTGGCAGGCTTTCAAGAGACCCAGTACTTC.

Notes on this clone: Other DNA sequences in this sample translate to the same CDR3. The chain joins TRBV18 to TRBJ2-5; D ambiguous. The V and J ends lost 3 bases and 0 bases respectively, with 8 bases between them. The CDR3 is 14 amino acids. Germline lookup yields CDR1 KGHSH and CDR2 LQKENI. The CDR3 DNA follows: TGTGCCAGCTCACCTCAACAGTACCAAGAGACCCAGTACTTC. Translated: CASSPQQYQETQYF. Variable domain in full (rest from reference TRBV18 and TRBJ2-5): NAGVMQNPRHLVRRRGQEARLRCSPMKGHSHVYWYRQLPEEGLKFMVYLQKENIIDESGMPKERFSAEFPKEGPSILRIQQVVRGDSAAYFCASSPQQYQETQYFGPGTRLLVL.

The chain links TRBV13 to TRBJ2-7, with D unresolved. V was pared by 4 bases and J by 3 bases, with 13 bases between. The CDR3 has 14 residues. Per the germline V gene, CDR1 is PRHDT and CDR2 is FYEKMQ (reference sequence). The chain's CDR3 is CASSSTVHRYEQYF. CDR3 coding DNA: TGTGCCAGCAGCTCAACAGTCCACCGCTACGAGCAGTACTTC. Combining the CDR3 with reference TRBV13 and TRBJ2-7 gives the whole variable domain AAGVIQSPRHLIKEKRETATLKCYPIPRHDTVYWYQQGPGQDPQFLISFYEKMQSDKGSIPDRFSAQQFSDYHSELNMSSLELGDSALYFCASSSTVHRYEQYFGPGTRLTVT.

The rearrangement joins TRBV19 to TRBJ2-7; 14 bases line up with TRBD2. The CDR3 is 17 amino acids. The V gene's germline CDR1 is LNHDA and CDR2 SQIVND (reference sequence). After removal of 6 bases from V and 0 bases from J, the junction contained 7 bases not matched to a gene. CDR3 amino acids: CASSGTSGGSSSYEQYF. CDR3 bases: TGTGCCAGTAGCGGGACTAGCGGGGGATCGAGCTCCTACGAGCAGTACTTC.

For this clone: A read error may produce the germline difference seen at one junction end. CDR3 sequence reads: CASSLTSERYNEQFF. The DNA for the CDR3 is TGTGCTAGCAGCCTGACTAGCGAAAGGTACAATGAGCAGTTCTTC. The chain carries TRBV7-7 and TRBJ2-1, with 8 nucleotides matching TRBD2. The length of the CDR3 is 15 residues. Germline-derived CDR1 and CDR2 are SSHAT and FNYEAQ (reference sequence).

The CDR3 loop is CASSPGTSGDEQFF. As DNA, the CDR3 is TGTGCCAGCTCACCCGGGACTAGCGGTGATGAGCAGTTCTTC. V gene TRBV18 combines with J gene TRBJ2-1, with 11 bases fitting TRBD2. CDR3 length: 14 amino acids. V gave up 3 bases and J gave up 8 bases; unmatched junction bases: 3. CDR1 is KGHSH, CDR2 LQKENI, per germline.

The chain employs TRBV5-1 and TRBJ1-2; possibly TRBD1 for D (5 bases). The length of the CDR3 is 14 residues. CDR1 SGHRS and CDR2 YFSETQ come from the germline V gene. V lost 0 bases and J 8 bases, leaving 14 bases between the germline ends. The CDR3 DNA reads as TGCGCCAGCAGCTTGGAGACAGTCGATCGGGGCTACACCTTC. This codes for CASSLETVDRGYTF.

This clone was found once. V and J are TRBV21-1 and TRBJ2-3. TRBV21-1 is recorded as a pseudogene. This CDR3 has 11 residues. CDR3 bases: TGTGCCAGCAGCGGCCGGGATACGCAGTATTTT. This encodes CASSGRDTQYF.

The genes are TRBV11-2 and TRBJ2-5; no definite D call. Germline assignment: CDR1 SGHAT and CDR2 FQNNGV. The CDR3 runs to 16 residues. The V end lost 0 bases, the J end lost 2 bases, and 13 bases lay between the germline ends. The CDR3 DNA sequence: TGTGCCAGCAGCTTAGATCTAGGCAGAGAGCAAGAGACCCAGTACTTC. Its protein is CASSLDLGREQETQYF.

V is TRBV10-1 and J is TRBJ2-7; D possibly corresponds to TRBD2 (6 bases). The CDR3 is made up of 14 amino acids. Deletions cut 4 bases from V and 3 bases from J, with 13 bases between. The germline V gene encodes CDR1 WNHNN and CDR2 SYGVQD (reference sequence). CDR3 coding DNA: TGCGCCAGCAGTGGGCCGGGACTCGGCTACGAGCAGTACTTC. This codes for CASSGPGLGYEQYF.

CDR3 DNA sequence: TGCGCCAGCAGCTTGTATCTCGGGGTTTACGAGCAGTACTTC. It codes for CASSLYLGVYEQYF. This sequence joins TRBV5-1 and TRBJ2-7; maybe TRBD2 (5 bases). The CDR3 extends over 14 amino acids. CDR1 is SGHRS and CDR2 is YFSETQ in the germline V gene. Trimming cost V 1 base and J 4 bases, with 12 bases left between them.

The rearrangement joins TRBV5-6 to TRBJ2-7; 8 nucleotides line up with TRBD1. From germline, CDR1 is SGHDT and CDR2 YYEEEE. The CDR3 extends over 14 amino acids. With V trimmed by 2 bases and J by 6 bases, 7 bases remained unmatched. The DNA of the CDR3 is TGTGCCAGCAGCTTAGGGACAGGACTCCTCGAGCAGTACTTC. Translation gives CASSLGTGLLEQYF. Full variable domain (rest looked up from reference TRBV5-6 and TRBJ2-7): DAGVTQSPTHLIKTRGQQVTLRCSPKSGHDTVSWYQQALGQGPQFIFQYYEEEERQRGNFPDRFSGHQFPNYSSELNVNALLLGDSALYLCASSLGTGLLEQYFGPGTRLTVT.

With regard to this clone: The sample carries other DNA sequences with the same CDR3. This chain links TRBV5-1 with TRBJ2-1; D perhaps matches TRBD1 (6 bases). Looked up from germline, CDR1 is SGHRS and CDR2 is YFSETQ. CDR3 length: 12 amino acids. V was shortened by 0 bases and J by 9 bases, with 7 bases between the two germline ends. The CDR3 DNA reads as TGCGCCAGCAGCTTGGACAGGGCTGAGCAGTTCTTC. This translates into CASSLDRAEQFF.

As to this clone: Other DNA sequences in this specimen translate into the identical CDR3. The chain links TRBV28 to TRBJ2-5; weak D call: TRBD1 (5 bases). Trimming shortened V by 3 bases and J by 4 bases, and 9 bases separated the two germline ends. Germline assignment: CDR1 MDHEN and CDR2 SYDVKM. The CDR3 sequence is 13 residues long. The CDR3 is CASSLAGAETQYF. CDR3 bases: TGTGCCAGCAGTTTGGCTGGGGCAGAGACCCAGTACTTC.

This chain uses TRBV13 with TRBJ2-1, with 10 bases fitting TRBD2. Looked up from germline, CDR1 is PRHDT and CDR2 is FYEKMQ (reference sequence). The CDR3 sequence is 16 residues long. The V and J ends lost 5 bases and 3 bases, in that order; junction bases with no gene match: 7. The CDR3 region is CASSPRTSGVYNEQFF. As DNA, the CDR3 is TGTGCCAGCAGCCCCCGGACTAGCGGAGTCTACAATGAGCAGTTCTTC.

Points on this clone: The same CDR3 also results from other DNA sequences found in this sample. The rearrangement joins TRBV19 to TRBJ1-5, with D uncertain. The CDR3 sequence is 13 residues long. Trimming took 6 bases from V and 0 from J, leaving 6 bases between them. CDR1 and CDR2 (germline): LNHDA, SQIVND (reference sequence). CDR3 in DNA: TGTGCCAGTAGCGATTATAGCAATCAGCCCCAGCATTTT. Translated, it gives CASSDYSNQPQHF.

V and J are TRBV18 and TRBJ2-3; D is unresolved. V was trimmed by 6 bases and J by 2 bases, leaving 15 bases between them. Germline V CDR1 and CDR2: KGHSH, LQKENI. The CDR3 runs 15 residues. The CDR3 here is CASSETNTDTDTQYF. Here the CDR3 DNA reads TGTGCCAGCTCCGAAACAAACACAGACACAGATACGCAGTATTTT.

This rearrangement joins TRBV9 to TRBJ2-1, with D perhaps matching TRBD1 (5 bases). The V end was cut by 3 bases, the J end by 6 bases, with 13 bases between. CDR1 and CDR2 (germline): SGDLS, YYNGEE. CDR3 length: 14 amino acids. The CDR3 region has the DNA TGTGCCAGCAGCGAGCGATCAGGGATCAATGAGCAGTTCTTC. Translating gives CASSERSGINEQFF.